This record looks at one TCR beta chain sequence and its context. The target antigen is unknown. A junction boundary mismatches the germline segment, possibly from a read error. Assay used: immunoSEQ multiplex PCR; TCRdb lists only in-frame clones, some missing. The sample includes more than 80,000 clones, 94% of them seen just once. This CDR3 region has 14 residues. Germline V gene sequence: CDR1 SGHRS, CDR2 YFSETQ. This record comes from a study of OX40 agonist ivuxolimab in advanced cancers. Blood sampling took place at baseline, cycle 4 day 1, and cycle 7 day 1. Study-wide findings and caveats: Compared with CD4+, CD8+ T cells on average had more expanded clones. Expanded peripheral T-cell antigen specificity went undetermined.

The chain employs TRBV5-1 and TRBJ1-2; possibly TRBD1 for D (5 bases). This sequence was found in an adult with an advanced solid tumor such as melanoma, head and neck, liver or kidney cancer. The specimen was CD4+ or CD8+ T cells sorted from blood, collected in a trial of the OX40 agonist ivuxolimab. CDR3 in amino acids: CASSSGTDFYGYTF. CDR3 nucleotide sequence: TGTGCCAGCAGCTCCGGGACGGATTTTTATGGCTACACCTTC.